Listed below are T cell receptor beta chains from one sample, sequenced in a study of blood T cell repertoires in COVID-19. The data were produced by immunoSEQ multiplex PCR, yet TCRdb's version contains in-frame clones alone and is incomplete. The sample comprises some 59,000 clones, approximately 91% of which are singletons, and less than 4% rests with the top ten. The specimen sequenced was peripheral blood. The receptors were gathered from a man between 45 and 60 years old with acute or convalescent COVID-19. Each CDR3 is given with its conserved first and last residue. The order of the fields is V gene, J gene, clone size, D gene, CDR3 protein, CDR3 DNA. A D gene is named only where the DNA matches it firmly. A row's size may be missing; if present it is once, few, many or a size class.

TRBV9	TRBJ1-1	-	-	CASSVRGYTEAFF	TGTGCCAGCAGCGTAAGGGGTTACACTGAAGCTTTCTTT
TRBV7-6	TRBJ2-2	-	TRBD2	CASSLRGLAGNTGELFF	TGTGCCAGCAGCTTAAGAGGACTAGCGGGGAACACCGGGGAGCTGTTTTTT
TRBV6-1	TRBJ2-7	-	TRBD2	CASSEALTSGIYEQYF	TGTGCCAGCAGTGAAGCGCTGACTAGCGGGATATACGAGCAGTACTTC
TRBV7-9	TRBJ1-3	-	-	CASSPDTLYSGNTIYF	TGTGCCAGCAGCCCGGACACCTTATACTCTGGAAACACCATATATTTT
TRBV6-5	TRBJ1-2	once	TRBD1	CASTGASLSNYGYTF	TGTGCCAGTACAGGGGCCTCCCTTTCTAACTATGGCTACACCTTC
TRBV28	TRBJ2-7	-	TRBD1	CASSSPGQTYEQYF	TGTGCCAGCAGTTCCCCGGGACAGACCTACGAGCAGTACTTC
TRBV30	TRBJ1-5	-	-	CAWSVTTGSSQPQHF	TGTGCCTGGAGTGTAACGACAGGCTCCAGTCAGCCCCAGCATTTT
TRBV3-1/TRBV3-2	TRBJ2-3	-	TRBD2	CASSQPSGYSTDTQYF	TGTGCCAGCAGCCAACCTAGCGGTTATAGCACAGATACGCAGTATTTT
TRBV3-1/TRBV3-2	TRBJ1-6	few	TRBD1	CASSQGTANSPLHF	TGTGCCAGCAGCCAGGGGACAGCTAATTCACCCCTCCACTTT
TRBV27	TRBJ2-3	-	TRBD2	CASSRLSGTSGADTQYF	TGTGCCAGCAGTCGGCTGTCCGGGACTAGCGGGGCAGATACGCAGTATTTT
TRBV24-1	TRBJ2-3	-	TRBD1	CATSDLNTGGRITDTQYF	TGTGCCACCAGTGATTTGAATACAGGGGGGCGCATCACAGATACGCAGTATTTT
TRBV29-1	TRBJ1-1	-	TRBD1	CSASDRGRGSAMNTEAFF	TGCAGCGCGTCGGACAGGGGGCGCGGGTCGGCCATGAACACTGAAGCTTTCTTT
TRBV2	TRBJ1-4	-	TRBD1	CASRGDRGWKEKLFF	TGTGCCAGCAGGGGGGACAGGGGTTGGAAGGAAAAACTGTTTTTT
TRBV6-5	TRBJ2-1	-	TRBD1	CASSLTGQGANEQFF	TGTGCCAGCAGTCTGACGGGACAGGGGGCCAATGAGCAGTTCTTC
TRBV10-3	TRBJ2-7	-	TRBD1	CAIKDRDYEQYF	TGTGCCATCAAGGACAGGGATTACGAGCAGTACTTC
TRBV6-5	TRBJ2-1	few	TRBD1	CASSKGRGNYNEQFF	TGTGCCAGCAGTAAGGGCAGGGGGAACTACAATGAGCAGTTCTTC
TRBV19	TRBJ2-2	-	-	CASSIRGSNTGELFF	TGTGCCAGTAGTATTCGCGGGTCAAACACCGGGGAGCTGTTTTTT
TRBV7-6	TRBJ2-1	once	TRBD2	CASSLVTSGSSYNEQFF	TGTGCCAGCAGCTTAGTTACTAGCGGGAGCTCCTACAATGAGCAGTTCTTC
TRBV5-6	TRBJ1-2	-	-	CASSPVMGREYGYTF	TGTGCCAGCAGCCCTGTAATGGGGCGCGAGTATGGCTACACCTTC
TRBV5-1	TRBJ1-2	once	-	CASSLAQQNYGYTF	TGCGCCAGCAGCTTGGCACAGCAAAACTATGGCTACACCTTC
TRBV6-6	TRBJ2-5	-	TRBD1	CASSRGSLQGAGETQYF	TGTGCCAGCAGTCGGGGCTCCCTGCAGGGGGCTGGTGAGACCCAGTACTTC
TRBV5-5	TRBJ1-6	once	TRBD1	CASSPGQGEWSPLHF	TGTGCCAGCAGCCCGGGGCAGGGGGAATGGTCACCCCTCCACTTT
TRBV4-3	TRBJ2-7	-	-	CASSASLTGEQYF	TGCGCCAGCAGTGCCAGCCTTACAGGGGAGCAGTACTTC
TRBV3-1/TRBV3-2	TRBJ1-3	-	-	CASSQGARSSGNTIYF	TGTGCCAGCAGCCAAGGGGCCCGAAGCTCTGGAAACACCATATATTTT
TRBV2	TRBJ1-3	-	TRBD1	CASRAGTGGIEGNTIYF	TGTGCCAGCAGGGCCGGGACAGGGGGCATTGAAGGAAACACCATATATTTT
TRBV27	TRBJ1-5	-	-	CASSLMAGLNQPQHF	TGTGCCAGCAGTTTAATGGCAGGGCTCAATCAGCCCCAGCATTTT
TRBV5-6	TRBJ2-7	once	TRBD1	CASSLGPGTGGYEQYF	TGTGCCAGCAGCTTAGGCCCCGGGACAGGGGGGTACGAGCAGTACTTC
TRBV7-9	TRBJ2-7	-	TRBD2	CASSISGGPVEQYF	TGTGCCAGCAGCATAAGCGGGGGTCCCGTCGAGCAGTACTTC
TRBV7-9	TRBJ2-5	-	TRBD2	CASSFGENSGAQETQYF	TGTGCCAGCAGCTTCGGGGAGAATAGCGGGGCCCAAGAGACCCAGTACTTC
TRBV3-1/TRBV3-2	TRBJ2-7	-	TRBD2	CASSQSGAGALEQYF	TGTGCCAGCAGCCAGTCTGGGGCGGGAGCCCTCGAGCAGTACTTC
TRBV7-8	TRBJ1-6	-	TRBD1	CASSLQGVASPLHF	TGTGCCAGCAGCTTACAGGGGGTAGCATCACCCCTCCACTTT
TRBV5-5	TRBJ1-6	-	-	CASSSVSNSPLHF	TGTGCCAGCAGCTCGGTGAGCAATTCACCCCTCCACTTT
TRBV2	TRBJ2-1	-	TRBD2	CASNDGLAGGNEQFF	TGTGCCAGCAATGATGGACTAGCGGGAGGCAATGAGCAGTTCTTC
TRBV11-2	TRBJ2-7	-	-	CASSLEARREQYF	TGTGCCAGCAGCTTAGAAGCCAGGAGGGAGCAGTACTTC
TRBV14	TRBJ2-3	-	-	CASSQLPGGTDTQYF	TGTGCCAGCAGCCAATTGCCAGGGGGCACAGATACGCAGTATTTT
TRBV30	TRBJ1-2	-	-	CAWSVLKDHGYTF	TGTGCCTGGAGTGTACTCAAAGATCACGGCTACACCTTC
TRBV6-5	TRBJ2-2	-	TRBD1	CASSGGADTGELFF	TGTGCCAGCTCAGGGGGCGCGGACACCGGGGAGCTGTTTTTT
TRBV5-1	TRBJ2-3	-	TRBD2	CASSGRTSGDTDTQYF	TGCGCCAGCAGCGGAAGGACTAGCGGAGACACAGATACGCAGTATTTT
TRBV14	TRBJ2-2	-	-	CASSHRWATGELFF	TGTGCCAGCAGCCACAGATGGGCTACCGGGGAGCTGTTTTTT
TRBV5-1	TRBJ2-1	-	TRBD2	CASTLYPGLAGVEQFF	TGCGCCAGCACCCTGTACCCCGGACTAGCGGGAGTTGAGCAGTTCTTC
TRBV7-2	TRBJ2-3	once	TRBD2	CASSFSGRRSTDTQYF	TGTGCCAGCAGCTTTAGCGGGAGGAGGAGCACAGATACGCAGTATTTT
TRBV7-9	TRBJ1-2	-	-	CASSSGANYGYTF	TGTGCCAGCAGTTCGGGGGCTAACTATGGCTACACCTTC
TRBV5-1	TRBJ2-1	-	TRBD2	CASSLLGLAGDNEQFF	TGCGCCAGCAGCCTCTTAGGACTAGCGGGAGACAATGAGCAGTTCTTC
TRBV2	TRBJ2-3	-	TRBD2	CASGTSGRSLGTQYF	TGTGCCAGCGGGACTAGCGGGAGGTCCTTGGGTACGCAGTATTTT
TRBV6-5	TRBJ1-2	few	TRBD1	CASSYRQGYGYTF	TGTGCCAGCAGTTACCGACAGGGGTATGGCTACACCTTC
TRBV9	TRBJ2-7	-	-	CASSVSGPSYEQYF	TGTGCCAGCAGCGTTAGCGGACCCTCCTACGAGCAGTACTTC
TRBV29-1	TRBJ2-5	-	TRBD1	CSVDRDRVRGETQYF	TGCAGCGTTGACCGGGACAGGGTCCGCGGGGAGACCCAGTACTTC
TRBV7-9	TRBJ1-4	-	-	CASSLISGPNEKLFF	TGTGCCAGCAGCTTAATCTCAGGGCCTAATGAAAAACTGTTTTTT
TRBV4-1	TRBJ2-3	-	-	CASSQEGRSTDTQYF	TGCGCCAGCAGCCAAGAAGGCAGGTCTACAGATACGCAGTATTTT
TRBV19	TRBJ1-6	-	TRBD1	CASSISEGTGDSPLHF	TGTGCCAGTAGTATATCGGAAGGGACAGGAGATTCACCCCTCCACTTT
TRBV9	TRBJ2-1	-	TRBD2	CASSAVSGRAYNEQFF	TGTGCCAGCAGCGCAGTTAGCGGGAGAGCCTACAATGAGCAGTTCTTC
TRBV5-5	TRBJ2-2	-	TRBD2	CASSLTGGTGELFF	TGTGCCAGCAGCTTGACGGGGGGGACCGGGGAGCTGTTTTTT
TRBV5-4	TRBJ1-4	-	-	CASSLGVTTNEKLFF	TGTGCCAGCAGCTTGGGTGTTACAACTAATGAAAAACTGTTTTTT
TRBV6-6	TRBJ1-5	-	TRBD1	CASTDKTGSTGQPQHF	TGTGCCAGCACCGATAAGACAGGGTCTACGGGACAGCCCCAGCATTTT
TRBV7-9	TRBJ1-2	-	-	CASSLKDRFYGYTF	TGTGCCAGCAGCTTAAAAGACAGGTTCTATGGCTACACCTTC
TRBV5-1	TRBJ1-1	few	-	CASSYQGGNTEAFF	TGCGCCAGCAGCTACCAAGGGGGGAACACTGAAGCTTTCTTT
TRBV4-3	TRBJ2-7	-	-	CASSQEVRPLSYEQYF	TGCGCCAGCAGCCAAGAGGTCAGGCCCCTCTCCTACGAGCAGTACTTC